The sample holds many counts of the clone carrying this T cell receptor beta chain. Its antigen is not known. Disease in donors with ophthalmopathy had moderate-to-severe activity, CAS ≥3, NOSPECS ≥4 and under 3 months' duration. Excluded: other autoimmune disease, uncontrolled infection, pregnancy or lactation. This entry comes from a study of Graves' ophthalmopathy and Graves' hyperthyroidism. General observations from the study: A classifier, a 13-signature model, separated ophthalmopathy from stable hyperthyroidism with 87.88% sensitivity and about 82% specificity.

Amplification of the TCR beta CDR3 regions used RNA transcripts (as template). Second-round multiplex PCR came after a first-round RT-PCR that employed HTBI primers. TCRdb analysed the multiplex PCR reads with MiXCR anew, one entry per CDR3 protein. The sample includes roughly 400,000 distinct CDR3 sequences, roughly 18% seen only once; the top ten take around 1.6%. In germline, CDR1 is KGHSH, CDR2 LQKENI. CDR3 length equals 14 residues. Between the trimmed V and J ends, which lost 3 bases and 2 bases, there was a span of 10 bases. The sequence was obtained from a woman between 18 and 29 years old with Graves' ophthalmopathy. The chain links TRBV18 to TRBJ2-5; D gene ambiguous. The sample taken for sequencing was peripheral blood. The CDR3 DNA is TGTGCCAGCTCACCGGCTCAGCCACAAGAGACCCAGTACTTC. Protein sequence: CASSPAQPQETQYF.